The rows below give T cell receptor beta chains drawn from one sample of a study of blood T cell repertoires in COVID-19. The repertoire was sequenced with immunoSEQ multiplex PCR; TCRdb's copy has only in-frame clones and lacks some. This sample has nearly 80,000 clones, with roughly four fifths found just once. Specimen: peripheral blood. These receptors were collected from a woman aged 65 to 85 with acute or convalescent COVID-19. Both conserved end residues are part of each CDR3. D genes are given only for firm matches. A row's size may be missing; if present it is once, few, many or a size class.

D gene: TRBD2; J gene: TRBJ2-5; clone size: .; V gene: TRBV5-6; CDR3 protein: CASSPKAGGGETQYF; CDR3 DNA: TGTGCCAGCAGCCCGAAAGCGGGAGGGGGGGAGACCCAGTACTTC
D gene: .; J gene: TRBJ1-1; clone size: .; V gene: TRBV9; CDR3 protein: CASSVTGGGSTEAFF; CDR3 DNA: TGTGCCAGCAGCGTAACGGGGGGCGGTAGTACTGAAGCTTTCTTT
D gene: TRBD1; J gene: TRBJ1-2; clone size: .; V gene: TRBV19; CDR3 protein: CASRDRGHYGYTF; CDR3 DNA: TGTGCCAGCCGGGACAGGGGGCATTATGGCTACACCTTC
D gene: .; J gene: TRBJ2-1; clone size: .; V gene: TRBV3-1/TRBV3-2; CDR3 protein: CASSQDSSSYNEQFF; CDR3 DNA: TGTGCCAGCAGCCAAGACTCGTCTTCCTACAATGAGCAGTTCTTC
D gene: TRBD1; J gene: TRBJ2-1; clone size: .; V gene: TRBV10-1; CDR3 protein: CASSGTGGPRLINEQFF; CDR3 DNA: TGCGCCAGCAGTGGGACAGGGGGCCCTCGGCTTATCAATGAGCAGTTCTTC
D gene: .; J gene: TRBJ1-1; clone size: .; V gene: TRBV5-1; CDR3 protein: CASSSDWKNTEAFF; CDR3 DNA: TGCGCCAGCAGCTCTGACTGGAAAAACACTGAAGCTTTCTTT
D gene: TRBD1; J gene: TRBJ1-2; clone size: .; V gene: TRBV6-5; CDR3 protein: CASRNRGDYGYTF; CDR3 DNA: TGTGCCAGCAGAAACAGGGGGGACTATGGCTACACCTTC
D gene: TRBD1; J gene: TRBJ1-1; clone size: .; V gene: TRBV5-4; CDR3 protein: CAQGAGGVGTEAFF; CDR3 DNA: TGTGCCCAAGGGGCAGGGGGAGTAGGCACTGAAGCTTTCTTT
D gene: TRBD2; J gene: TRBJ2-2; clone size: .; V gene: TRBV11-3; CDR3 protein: CASSRGLAGGELFF; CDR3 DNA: TGTGCCAGCAGCCGGGGACTAGCGGGCGGGGAGCTGTTTTTT
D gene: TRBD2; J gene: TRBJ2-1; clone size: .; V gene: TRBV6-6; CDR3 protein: CASSRLAASENEQFF; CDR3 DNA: TGTGCCAGCAGTCGACTAGCGGCGTCTGAAAATGAGCAGTTCTTC
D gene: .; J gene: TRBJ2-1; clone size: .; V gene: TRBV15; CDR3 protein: CATSRRESSYNEQFF; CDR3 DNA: TGTGCCACCAGCCGGAGGGAGAGCTCCTACAATGAGCAGTTCTTC
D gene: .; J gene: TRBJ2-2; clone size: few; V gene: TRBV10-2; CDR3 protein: CASRDSRINTGELFF; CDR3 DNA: TGCGCCAGCAGAGACAGTAGGATTAACACCGGGGAGCTGTTTTTT
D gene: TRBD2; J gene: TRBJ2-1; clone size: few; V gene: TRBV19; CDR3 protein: CASSIDRTSRNEQFF; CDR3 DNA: TGTGCCAGTAGTATAGATCGGACTAGTCGGAATGAGCAGTTCTTC
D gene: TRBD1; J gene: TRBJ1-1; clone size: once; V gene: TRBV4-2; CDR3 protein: CASSQRAEGAVAFF; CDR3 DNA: TGTGCCAGCAGCCAACGAGCGGAGGGGGCAGTAGCTTTCTTT
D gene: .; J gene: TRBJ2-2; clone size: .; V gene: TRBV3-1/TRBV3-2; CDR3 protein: CASSQSRGSPNTGELFF; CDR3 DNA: TGTGCCAGCAGCCAATCTCGGGGGAGTCCGAACACCGGGGAGCTGTTTTTT
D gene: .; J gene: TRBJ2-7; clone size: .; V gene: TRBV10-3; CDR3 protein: CAISGTRGYYEQYF; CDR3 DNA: TGTGCCATCAGTGGGACGAGGGGGTATTACGAGCAGTACTTC
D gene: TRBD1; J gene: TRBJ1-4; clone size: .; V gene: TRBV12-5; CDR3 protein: CASGLWGQGSGKLFF; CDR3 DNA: TGTGCTAGTGGTTTGTGGGGACAGGGATCGGGAAAACTGTTTTTT
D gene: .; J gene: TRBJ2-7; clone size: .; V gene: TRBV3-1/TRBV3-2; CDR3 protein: CASSPRDKGEQYF; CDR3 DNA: TGTGCCAGCAGTCCTCGGGACAAAGGAGAGCAGTACTTC
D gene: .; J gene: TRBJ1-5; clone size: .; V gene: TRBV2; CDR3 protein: CASRDRRTSNQPQHF; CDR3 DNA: TGTGCCAGCAGGGACCGGAGGACCAGCAATCAGCCCCAGCATTTT
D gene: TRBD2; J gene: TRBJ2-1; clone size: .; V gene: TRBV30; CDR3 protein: CAWSVGTSGSPPLF; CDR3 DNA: TGTGCCTGGAGTGTAGGGACTAGCGGCTCGCCACCCCTCTTC
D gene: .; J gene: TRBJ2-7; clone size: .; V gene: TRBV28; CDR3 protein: CASSTPVQGPYEQYF; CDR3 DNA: TGTGCCAGCAGCACCCCGGTCCAGGGGCCATACGAGCAGTACTTC
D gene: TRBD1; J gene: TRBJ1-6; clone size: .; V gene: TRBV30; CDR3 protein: CAWRDRGLYNSPLHF; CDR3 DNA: TGTGCCTGGAGGGACAGGGGGCTGTATAATTCACCCCTCCACTTT
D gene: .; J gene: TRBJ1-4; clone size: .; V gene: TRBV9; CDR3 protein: CASSVGFRGNEKLFF; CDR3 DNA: TGTGCCAGCAGCGTAGGGTTCCGCGGGAATGAAAAACTGTTTTTT
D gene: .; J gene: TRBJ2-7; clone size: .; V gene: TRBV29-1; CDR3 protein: CSVEISPREQYF; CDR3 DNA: TGCAGCGTTGAAATCTCCCCTCGCGAGCAGTACTTC
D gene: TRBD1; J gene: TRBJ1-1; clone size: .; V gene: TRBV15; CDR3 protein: CATSREGNRGEAFF; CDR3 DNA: TGTGCCACCAGCAGAGAAGGGAACAGGGGTGAAGCTTTCTTT
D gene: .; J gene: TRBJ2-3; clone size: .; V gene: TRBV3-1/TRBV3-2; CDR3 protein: CASSTQGVIPDTQYF; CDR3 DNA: TGTGCCAGCAGCACTCAGGGTGTGATTCCAGATACGCAGTATTTT
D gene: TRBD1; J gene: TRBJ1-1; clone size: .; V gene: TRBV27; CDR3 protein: CASSGRVWGTGEGSFIAEAFF; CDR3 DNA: TGTGCCAGCAGTGGACGGGTATGGGGGACAGGGGAGGGGTCTTTTATCGCTGAAGCTTTCTTT
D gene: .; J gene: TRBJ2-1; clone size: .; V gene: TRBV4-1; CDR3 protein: CASSQDRWDKDEQFF; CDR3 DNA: TGCGCCAGCAGCCAAGATAGGTGGGACAAGGATGAGCAGTTCTTC
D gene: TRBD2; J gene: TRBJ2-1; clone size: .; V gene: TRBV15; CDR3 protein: CATSRDGTSGREQFF; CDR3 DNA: TGTGCCACCAGCAGAGATGGGACTAGCGGGCGTGAGCAGTTCTTC
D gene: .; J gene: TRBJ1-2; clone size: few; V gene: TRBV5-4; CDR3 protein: CASSPPPGSPDYGYTF; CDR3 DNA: TGTGCCAGCAGCCCCCCCCCAGGTTCCCCCGACTATGGCTACACCTTC
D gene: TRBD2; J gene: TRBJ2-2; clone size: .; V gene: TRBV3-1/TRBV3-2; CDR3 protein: CASSLYSVAGGLKGELFF; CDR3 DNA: TGTGCCAGCAGCCTCTACTCCGTAGCGGGAGGTCTTAAGGGGGAGCTGTTTTTT
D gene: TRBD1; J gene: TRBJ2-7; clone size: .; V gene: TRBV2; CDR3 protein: CASSEGQGVTKYEQYF; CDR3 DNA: TGTGCCAGCAGTGAGGGACAGGGGGTGACAAAGTACGAGCAGTACTTC
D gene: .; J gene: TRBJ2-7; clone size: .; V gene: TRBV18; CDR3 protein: CASSPRAGSYEQYF; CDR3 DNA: TGTGCCAGCTCACCACGGGCGGGATCCTACGAGCAGTACTTC
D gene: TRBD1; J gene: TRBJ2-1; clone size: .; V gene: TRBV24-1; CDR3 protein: CATSDRRGHRIF; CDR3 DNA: TGTGCCACCAGTGACCGAAGGGGGCACAGGATCTTC
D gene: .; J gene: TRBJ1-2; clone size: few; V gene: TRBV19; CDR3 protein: CASSIGYGYTF; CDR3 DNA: TGTGCCAGTAGTATCGGCTATGGCTACACCTTC
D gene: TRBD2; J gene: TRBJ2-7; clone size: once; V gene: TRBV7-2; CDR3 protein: CASKPSGRALHEQYF; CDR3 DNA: TGTGCCAGCAAACCTAGCGGGAGGGCCCTGCACGAGCAGTACTTC
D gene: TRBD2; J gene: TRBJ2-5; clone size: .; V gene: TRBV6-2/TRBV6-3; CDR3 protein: CASSYGLAALQETQYF; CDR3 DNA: TGTGCCAGCAGTTACGGGCTAGCGGCTCTCCAAGAGACCCAGTACTTC
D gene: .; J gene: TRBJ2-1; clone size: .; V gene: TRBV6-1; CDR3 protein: CASSELWRDDNEQFF; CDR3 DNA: TGTGCCAGCAGTGAATTGTGGCGGGATGACAATGAGCAGTTCTTC
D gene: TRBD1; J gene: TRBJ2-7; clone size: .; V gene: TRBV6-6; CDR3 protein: CASRPTGESSYEQYF; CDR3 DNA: TGTGCCAGCAGACCGACAGGGGAAAGCTCCTACGAGCAGTACTTC
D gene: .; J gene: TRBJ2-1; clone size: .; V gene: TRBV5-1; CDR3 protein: CASSFSRTRGNEQFF; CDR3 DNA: TGCGCCAGCAGCTTTTCAAGGACTAGGGGGAATGAGCAGTTCTTC
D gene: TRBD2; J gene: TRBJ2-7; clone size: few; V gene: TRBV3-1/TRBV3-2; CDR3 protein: CASSLGLADYEQYF; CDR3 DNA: TGTGCCAGCAGCCTCGGACTAGCGGACTACGAGCAGTACTTC
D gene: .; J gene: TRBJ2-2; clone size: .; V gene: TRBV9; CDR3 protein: CASRDTSPGELFF; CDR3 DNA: TGTGCCAGCAGGGATACTAGCCCCGGGGAGCTGTTTTTT
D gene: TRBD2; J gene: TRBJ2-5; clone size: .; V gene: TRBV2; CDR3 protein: CASRDYTETQYF; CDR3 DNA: TGTGCCAGCCGGGACTATACAGAGACCCAGTACTTC
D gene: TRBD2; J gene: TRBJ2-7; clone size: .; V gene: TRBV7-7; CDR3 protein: CASSPGLADSYEQYF; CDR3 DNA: TGTGCCAGCAGCCCCGGACTAGCGGACTCCTACGAGCAGTACTTC